One T cell receptor beta chain is described in this entry. Its antigen is unidentified. The data are from a study of cytomegalovirus exposure and HLA in healthy donors. A multiplex PCR was run with 60 Vbeta primers and 13 Jbeta primers. Method: immunoSEQ multiplex PCR; TCRdb's copy keeps in-frame clones and lacks some. The table lists under 200,000 clones, around 64% of them singletons, with approximately 2.8% in the top ten. The germline CDR1 and CDR2 sequences are SNHLY and FYNNEI. J lost 5 bases, V lost 7 bases, and 10 bases had no gene match. The CDR3 has 14 amino acids. Study findings and constraints: Some highly shared sequence variants likely arose as a pipeline artifact.

Sequenced: PBMCs. This clonotype was sampled from a woman aged 25-40 years in good health and CMV-seronegative. J is TRBJ2-7 and V is TRBV2; the match to TRBD1 covers 8 bases. As DNA, the CDR3 is TGTGCCAGCAATCTCGGACAGGGTCAACACGAGCAGTACTTC. Its protein is CASNLGQGQHEQYF.